The entry below describes one T cell receptor beta chain. The antigen remains unidentified. Per the germline V gene, CDR1 is SNHLY and CDR2 is FYNNEI. This CDR3 is 14 amino acids long. The trim removed 5 bases at V and 9 bases at J, leaving 5 bases unmatched. This sample is drawn from a study of T cell clonotyping in hematopoietic cell transplantation. Sequencing used immunoSEQ multiplex PCR; TCRdb keeps in-frame clones, though not all of them. The top ten clones hold roughly a tenth of a sample with 30,000 or so clones, roughly 90% of them seen once. Notes on the study in general: Pathologically expanded recipient clonotypes increased progressively from day 30 to day 180 as diversity fell.

Sequences were derived from PBMCs, sampled 100 days after allogeneic stem cell transplant. This clonotype was obtained from a female patient in her fifties or sixties who had an allogeneic stem cell transplant from a related donor, so the T cells may come from the graft donor. Some clones in this sample may be carry-over from other donors' samples. The chain links TRBV2 to TRBJ1-6; 9 bases line up with TRBD1. The CDR3 here is CASSPTTGGSPLHF. CDR3 bases: TGTGCCAGCAGTCCTACGACAGGGGGTTCACCCCTCCACTTT. The full variable domain, with the rest looked up from reference TRBV2 and TRBJ1-6, is EPEVTQTPSHQVTQMGQEVILRCVPISNHLYFYWYRQILGQKVEFLVSFYNNEISEKSEIFDDQFSVERPDGSNFTLKIRSTKLEDSAMYFCASSPTTGGSPLHFGNGTRLTVT.